The T cell receptor (beta chain) described here comes from a study of OX40 agonist ivuxolimab in advanced cancers. Context from the whole study: Ivuxolimab was an agonistic, fully human IgG2 monoclonal antibody directed against OX40 (CD134), a costimulatory receptor. Intravenous ivuxolimab was administered to patients every 2 weeks at six dose levels: 0.01, 0.1, 0.3, 1.5, 3 and 10 mg/kg. Of the approximately 53 patients in dose escalation, around 20 had hepatocellular carcinoma, approximately 15 had melanoma, 9 had renal cell carcinoma and 9 had head and neck cancer. A male proportion of under 85% and a mean age of roughly 55 years, ranging from 23 to 79, were recorded for the dose-escalation cohort. Prior anti-PD-1, anti-PD-L1 or anti-CTLA-4 therapy was permitted, and 40% of dose-escalation patients had received checkpoint inhibitors. Partial responses were achieved by three dose-escalation patients, of whom one had hepatocellular carcinoma and two had cutaneous melanoma. The purpose of peripheral TCRbeta sequencing was to test whether ivuxolimab changed TCR sequence diversity and led to clonal T-cell expansion. The paper covers the monotherapy dose-escalation part of the phase I ivuxolimab trial, which included N of about 50 patients. General findings and caveats noted by the study authors: At doses from 0.1 to 3.0 mg/kg, clonal expansion was seen in both CD4+ and CD8+ blood T cells between baseline and week 6. Antigen specificity was not determined for the clonally expanded peripheral T cells. Partial responders in the 0.1-3.0 mg/kg groups had among the lowest normalized peripheral clonal expansion, especially among CD8+ T cells. After ivuxolimab, more expanded clones were found on average in CD8+ T cells than in CD4+ T cells. Low levels of normalized T-cell clonal expansion were also seen in some nonresponding patients.

The trial excluded patients who had a history of autoimmune disease or were on systemic immunosuppression. Peripheral blood for TCR sequencing was collected from all dose cohorts at baseline, on cycle 4 day 1, and on cycle 7 day 1. Samples came from an open-label, multicenter, first-in-human phase I dose-escalation trial of ivuxolimab. Adults with locally advanced or metastatic head and neck squamous cell, hepatocellular, melanoma or renal cell carcinoma were enrolled in the trial. Before TCR sequencing, CD4+ T cells and CD8+ T cells were sorted from peripheral blood as separate populations. At the junction V is shortened by 8 bases and J by 6 bases, with 16 bases in between. From a lookup of the germline V gene, CDR1 and CDR2 are KGHSH and LQKENI. Inclusive of the bounding cysteine and phenylalanine, the CDR3 is 14 residues long. Of the read, only the CDR3 DNA is kept; its 42 bases are in frame from base 1.

In regard to this clone: Its target antigen remains unknown. One base away there is no much larger clone; base qualities are not given.

Genomic DNA was isolated from the sorted cells so that the TCRbeta CDR3 region could be sequenced. The immunoSEQ Assay was used to sequence the TCRbeta CDR3 regions. TCRdb took this table from immuneACCESS and kept in-frame rearrangements with V and J called. Such tables lack part of the clones; where checked against another copy, unresolved V genes explain under half of the gap, and the rest is unexplained. In this sample the table shows 100,000 or so clones, around 90% of which occur a single time. About 0.76% of the sample is in the top ten clones. The sequence joins TRBV18 to TRBJ2-2; TRBD1 is perhaps the D gene, given 8 matching bases. The TCR comes from an adult with an advanced solid tumor such as melanoma, head and neck, liver or kidney cancer. The sequencing used CD4+ or CD8+ T cells sorted from blood, collected in a trial of the OX40 agonist ivuxolimab. The DNA sequence is given as TGTGCCAGCCTCGGACAGGGAGGGTCCGGGGAGCTGTTTTTT. Its translation reads: CASLGQGGSGELFF. Reference TRBV18 and TRBJ2-2 genes cover what lies past the CDR3, so the full variable domain is NAGVMQNPRHLVRRRGQEARLRCSPMKGHSHVYWYRQLPEEGLKFMVYLQKENIIDESGMPKERFSAEFPKEGPSILRIQQVVRGDSAAYFCASLGQGGSGELFFGEGSRLTVL.